The next 8 T cell receptor beta chains were all read from a single sample in a study of monozygotic twins with inflammatory bowel disease. TCRdb re-called the 5' RACE reads; every CDR3 protein appears as one record, without DNA. The listing records fewer than 150,000 distinct CDR3 sequences. Sequenced: blood. The receptors originated from a human donor with ulcerative colitis or Crohn's disease, or a healthy co-twin of an affected twin (not recorded which).

The chain carries TRBV20-1 and TRBJ2-2; TCRdb indicates TRBD1, and absent DNA this call remains unverified. Germline-derived CDR1 and CDR2 are DFQATT and SNEGSKA (reference sequence). CDR3 length equals 13 residues. CDR3 residues: CSAYRGHTGELFF.

The rearrangement uses TRBV29-1 and TRBJ2-7; the TCRdb call, TRBD1, lacks DNA for checking. The germline V gene has CDR1 SQVTM and CDR2 ANQGSEA. This CDR3 comprises 14 residues. CDR3 residues: CSVVPGQNSYEQYF.

The chain joins TRBV7-2 to TRBJ2-2. CDR1 and CDR2 (germline): SGHTA, FQGNSA. The CDR3 extends over 15 amino acids. The CDR3: CASRVVRGGTGELFF. The full variable domain, with the rest looked up from reference TRBV7-2 and TRBJ2-2, is GAGVSQSPSNKVTEKGKDVELRCDPISGHTALYWYRQSLGQGLEFLIYFQGNSAPDKSGLPSDRFSAERTGGSVSTLTIQRTQQEDSAVYLCASRVVRGGTGELFFGEGSRLTVL.

V gene TRBV12-3 or TRBV12-4 combines with J gene TRBJ2-1; TCRdb's D call of TRBD2 is untestable without DNA. CDR3 size: 16 residues. CDR3 sequence reads: CASSLLFGGSYNEQFF.

The chain carries TRBV5-1 and TRBJ2-1; TCRdb lists TRBD1, though no DNA is available to test this call. From germline, CDR1 is SGHRS and CDR2 YFSETQ. The length of the CDR3 is 14 residues. Here the CDR3 reads CASSLPYRVDEQFF.

V gene TRBV5-4 combines with J gene TRBJ2-7; TCRdb selects TRBD2, and the lack of DNA leaves this call unchecked. This CDR3 is 15 amino acids long. Per germline, CDR1 SGHNT and CDR2 YYREEE (reference sequence). CDR3 sequence: CASSLGTDSSYEQYF.

CDR3 loop: CASSSGLLITGELFF. The chain employs TRBV7-2 and TRBJ2-2. This CDR3 is built from 15 residues. Germline V gene lookup returns CDR1 SGHTA and CDR2 FQGNSA. The variable domain in full, with the rest retrieved from reference TRBV7-2 and TRBJ2-2, is GAGVSQSPSNKVTEKGKDVELRCDPISGHTALYWYRQSLGQGLEFLIYFQGNSAPDKSGLPSDRFSAERTGGSVSTLTIQRTQQEDSAVYLCASSSGLLITGELFFGEGSRLTVL.

The chain recombines TRBV5-6 with TRBJ2-4. This CDR3 has 11 amino acids. Germline lookup yields CDR1 SGHDT and CDR2 YYEEEE. The CDR3 reads CASSKSDSPYF.